A selection of T cell receptor beta chains follows, all from one sample in a study of human T cells and chemical hapten exposure. TCRdb reprocessed the RACE reads with MiXCR, giving one entry per CDR3 protein. The sample carries roughly 130,000 distinct CDR3 sequences, around 10% recorded once. The source material was whole blood, sampled in connection with sensitization to the hapten diphenylcyclopropenone (DPC). The receptor source for this set is a woman aged 45-60 years with alopecia areata. Some clones in this sample may be carry-over from other donors' samples. The CDR3 runs from the conserved cysteine through the conserved F or W. Fields, in order: J gene, D gene, CDR3 length, clone size, V gene, CDR3 protein, CDR3 DNA. The D gene is left open where the match is weak. Expanded clones are given a class, and other clones once, few, many or no size at all.

j_gene: TRBJ1-1; d_gene: .; len: 13; abundance: few; v_gene: TRBV9; CDR3aa: CASSVGGTGEAFF; CDR3nt: TGTGCCAGCAGCGTAGGTGGAACGGGTGAAGCTTTCTTT
j_gene: TRBJ2-2; d_gene: TRBD1; len: 17; abundance: .; v_gene: TRBV5-1; CDR3aa: CASSPLRTGKNTGELFF; CDR3nt: TGCGCCAGCAGCCCCCTGAGGACAGGGAAAAACACCGGGGAGCTGTTTTTT
j_gene: TRBJ2-5; d_gene: TRBD2; len: 15; abundance: .; v_gene: TRBV20-1; CDR3aa: CSAPLAGGLAETQYF; CDR3nt: TGCAGTGCTCCCCTAGCGGGGGGGCTCGCTGAGACCCAGTACTTC
j_gene: TRBJ2-7; d_gene: TRBD2; len: 14; abundance: few; v_gene: TRBV30; CDR3aa: CAWGLAGDRTEQYF; CDR3nt: TGTGCCTGGGGACTAGCGGGAGACCGGACCGAGCAGTACTTC
j_gene: TRBJ2-7; d_gene: TRBD2; len: 15; abundance: many; v_gene: TRBV4-3; CDR3aa: CASSQGGTSGYEQYF; CDR3nt: TGCGCCAGCAGCCAAGGAGGGACTAGTGGCTACGAGCAGTACTTC
j_gene: TRBJ1-1; d_gene: .; len: 12; abundance: .; v_gene: TRBV3-1; CDR3aa: CASSLGFREAFF; CDR3nt: TGTGCCAGCAGCTTAGGGTTTCGCGAAGCTTTCTTT
j_gene: TRBJ2-7; d_gene: TRBD1; len: 14; abundance: .; v_gene: TRBV20-1; CDR3aa: CSARVQGVSYEQYF; CDR3nt: TGCAGTGCTAGAGTACAGGGGGTATCCTACGAGCAGTACTTC
j_gene: TRBJ2-2; d_gene: .; len: 13; abundance: many; v_gene: TRBV20-1; CDR3aa: CSGHPRGTGELFF; CDR3nt: TGCAGTGGCCACCCTAGGGGGACCGGGGAGCTGTTTTTT
j_gene: TRBJ2-1; d_gene: TRBD2; len: 16; abundance: .; v_gene: TRBV24-1; CDR3aa: CATSDGTSGSQYEQFF; CDR3nt: TGTGCCACCAGTGATGGGACTAGCGGGAGCCAGTATGAGCAGTTCTTC
j_gene: TRBJ2-5; d_gene: TRBD1; len: 15; abundance: .; v_gene: TRBV6-2/TRBV6-3; CDR3aa: CASSPGTGGEETQYF; CDR3nt: TGTGCCAGCAGTCCCGGGACAGGGGGCGAAGAGACCCAGTACTTC
j_gene: TRBJ2-2; d_gene: .; len: 15; abundance: few; v_gene: TRBV11-2; CDR3aa: CASSLAALDTGELFF; CDR3nt: TGTGCCAGCAGCTTAGCAGCCTTGGACACCGGGGAGCTGTTTTTT
j_gene: TRBJ2-5; d_gene: TRBD2; len: 16; abundance: few; v_gene: TRBV5-1; CDR3aa: CASSPLLAELQETQYF; CDR3nt: TGCGCCAGCAGCCCTCTACTAGCGGAGCTACAAGAGACCCAGTACTTC
j_gene: TRBJ2-2; d_gene: .; len: 9; abundance: .; v_gene: TRBV2; CDR3aa: CASAEELFF; CDR3nt: TGTGCCAGCGCAGAGGAGCTGTTTTTT